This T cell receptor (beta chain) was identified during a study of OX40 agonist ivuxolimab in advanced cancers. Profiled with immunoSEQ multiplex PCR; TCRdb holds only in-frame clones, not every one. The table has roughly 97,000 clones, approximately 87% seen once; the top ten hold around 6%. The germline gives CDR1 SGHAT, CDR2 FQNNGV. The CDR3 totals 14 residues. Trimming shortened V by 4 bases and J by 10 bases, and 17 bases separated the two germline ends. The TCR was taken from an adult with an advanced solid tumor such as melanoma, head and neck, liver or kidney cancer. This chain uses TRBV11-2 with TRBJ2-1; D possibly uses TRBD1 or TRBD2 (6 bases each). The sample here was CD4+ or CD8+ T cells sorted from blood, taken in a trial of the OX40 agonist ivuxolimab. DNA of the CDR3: TGTGCCAGCAGCTCCACCAAGGGGGGAGACGAGCAGTTCTTC. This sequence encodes CASSSTKGGDEQFF.